A single sample gave rise to the 25 T cell receptor beta chains below, sequenced in a study of monozygotic twins with inflammatory bowel disease. TCRdb re-called the 5' RACE reads and catalogs CDR3 proteins one per entry, DNA excluded. Here the sample table reports 310,000 or so distinct CDR3 sequences. Sequencing input: blood. Receptors originate from a human donor with ulcerative colitis or Crohn's disease, or a healthy co-twin of an affected twin (not recorded which).

V usage is TRBV4-1 and J usage is TRBJ2-7; the TCRdb D gene call, TRBD2, has no DNA to confirm it. CDR3 length equals 19 residues. Germline V lookup: CDR1 MGHRA, CDR2 YSYEKL. The CDR3 reads CASSQREAGGPHQIYEQYF.

V usage is TRBV6-1 and J usage is TRBJ2-1; TCRdb returns TRBD1, unconfirmable since there is no DNA. Germline values: CDR1 MNHNS, CDR2 SASEGT. The CDR3 extends over 17 amino acids. The CDR3 loop is CASSGQMGRGLYNEQFF.

This sequence joins TRBV5-6 and TRBJ1-6; the D gene TCRdb calls, TRBD1, cannot be checked with no DNA. The germline V gene has CDR1 SGHDT and CDR2 YYEEEE. The CDR3 sequence is 16 residues long. Here the CDR3 reads CASSLVGGGGNSPLHF.

The chain uses TRBV6-2 or TRBV6-3 and TRBJ2-2. Germline V lookup: CDR1 MNHEY, CDR2 SVGEGT. This CDR3 is built from 13 residues. CDR3 sequence: CASFRRDTGELFF.

V gene TRBV4-3 combines with J gene TRBJ1-4. The germline gives CDR1 LGHNA, CDR2 YSLEER. The CDR3 has 15 amino acids. CDR3 protein: CASSQDEPTNEKLFF.

CDR3 in amino acids: CAIEWGTGTHGYTF. This chain joins TRBV14 and TRBJ1-2; without DNA, the TCRdb call of TRBD1 cannot be checked. The CDR3 is 14 amino acids. Germline CDR1 SGHDN, CDR2 FVKESK.

The V and J genes are TRBV5-1 and TRBJ2-2; TCRdb indicates TRBD1, and absent DNA this call remains unverified. The CDR3 extends over 13 amino acids. CDR1 is SGHRS and CDR2 is YFSETQ in the germline V gene. CDR3 amino acids: CASSTGQAGELFF.

The rearrangement joins TRBV5-1 to TRBJ2-7; with no DNA, the TCRdb D assignment of TRBD1 cannot be verified. The CDR3 runs to 16 residues. Germline V gene lookup returns CDR1 SGHRS and CDR2 YFSETQ. Here the CDR3 reads CASSFAAGQGRNEQYF.

The genes are TRBV12-3 or TRBV12-4 and TRBJ1-4; the TRBD1 assignment by TCRdb is unverifiable without DNA. CDR3 length: 15 residues. CDR3 amino acids: CASSLLRQGSEKLFF.

The chain links TRBV2 to TRBJ1-4. The germline V gene has CDR1 SNHLY and CDR2 FYNNEI. The CDR3 runs to 14 residues. This CDR3 is CASSRTDYNEKLFF. The full variable domain, its missing parts supplied by reference TRBV2 and TRBJ1-4, is EPEVTQTPSHQVTQMGQEVILRCVPISNHLYFYWYRQILGQKVEFLVSFYNNEISEKSEIFDDQFSVERPDGSNFTLKIRSTKLEDSAMYFCASSRTDYNEKLFFGSGTQLSVL.

V gene TRBV28 combines with J gene TRBJ2-5; TCRdb lists TRBD2, though no DNA is available to test this call. The CDR3 covers 15 residues. The germline V gene has CDR1 MDHEN and CDR2 SYDVKM. The chain's CDR3 is CASSEREGQWETQYF.

The chain carries TRBV30 and TRBJ2-3; there is no DNA to check the TCRdb D call of TRBD2. CDR3 size: 15 residues. Per germline, CDR1 GTSNPN and CDR2 SVGIG (reference sequence). The CDR3 protein is CAWSATSGPGDTQYF.

The chain recombines TRBV6-6 with TRBJ1-5; TCRdb selects TRBD1, and the lack of DNA leaves this call unchecked. CDR1 and CDR2 (germline): MNHNY, SVGAGI (reference sequence). The CDR3 is made up of 13 amino acids. CDR3 residues: CASSYAGYQPQHF.

This chain connects TRBV7-6 to TRBJ2-7. The CDR3 runs to 15 residues. The germline V gene has CDR1 SGHVS and CDR2 FNYEAQ. CDR3 protein: CASSSFGATHYEQYF.

This sequence joins TRBV4-1 and TRBJ1-5; with no DNA, the TCRdb D assignment of TRBD1 cannot be verified. This CDR3 is 17 amino acids long. CDR1 is MGHRA and CDR2 is YSYEKL in the germline V gene. The CDR3 reads CASSLRDRDRGNQPQHF.

The chain is built from TRBV7-2 and TRBJ1-6. The CDR3 length is 14 residues. Germline CDR1 reads SGHTA; CDR2 reads FQGNSA. The chain's CDR3 is CASSFGLMDSPLHF.

The chain couples TRBV19 to TRBJ2-2; with no DNA, the TCRdb D assignment of TRBD1 cannot be verified. The CDR3 covers 14 residues. Germline loops: CDR1 LNHDA, CDR2 SQIVND (reference sequence). CDR3: CASTQGPNTGELFF. The variable domain in full, completed from reference TRBV19 and TRBJ2-2, reads DGGITQSPKYLFRKEGQNVTLSCEQNLNHDAMYWYRQDPGQGLRLIYYSQIVNDFQKGDIAEGYSVSREKKESFPLTVTSAQKNPTAFYLCASTQGPNTGELFFGEGSRLTVL.

This sequence joins TRBV28 and TRBJ1-4. The germline gives CDR1 MDHEN, CDR2 SYDVKM. The CDR3 consists of 14 residues. CDR3 protein: CASSLGSHNEKLFF.

This chain connects TRBV7-2 to TRBJ2-3; TCRdb's D call, TRBD1, is unchecked because there is no DNA. Germline assignment: CDR1 SGHTA and CDR2 FQGNSA. CDR3 length: 16 residues. Here the CDR3 reads CASSSRDRGGTDTQYF.

The chain uses TRBV3-1 and TRBJ2-3; TCRdb calls TRBD2, which cannot be checked without DNA. The CDR3 covers 13 residues. Germline V gene sequence: CDR1 LGHDT, CDR2 YNNKEL (reference sequence). The CDR3 sequence: CASSQLAGDTQYF.

The chain employs TRBV29-1 and TRBJ2-3; TCRdb's D gene call, TRBD2, goes unchecked for lack of DNA. Per the germline V gene, CDR1 is SQVTM and CDR2 is ANQGSEA. The CDR3 extends over 15 amino acids. The chain's CDR3 is CSVEMTSGRTDTQYF.

This chain joins TRBV9 and TRBJ1-2; without DNA, the TCRdb call of TRBD1 cannot be checked. Per germline, CDR1 SGDLS and CDR2 YYNGEE. This CDR3 is built from 13 residues. CDR3: CASSVGPLYGYTF.

The chain combines TRBV5-1 with TRBJ1-1. CDR1 and CDR2 from the germline V gene are SGHRS and YFSETQ. The CDR3 contains 16 residues. CDR3 amino acids: CASSPSGISVNTEAFF.

The chain employs TRBV5-1 and TRBJ1-2. This CDR3 spans 13 amino acids. CDR1 is SGHRS, CDR2 YFSETQ, per germline. The CDR3 region is CASSWDSRYGYTF. The full variable domain, completed using reference TRBV5-1 and TRBJ1-2, is KAGVTQTPRYLIKTRGQQVTLSCSPISGHRSVSWYQQTPGQGLQFLFEYFSETQRNKGNFPGRFSGRQFSNSRSEMNVSTLELGDSALYLCASSWDSRYGYTFGSGTRLTVV.

J is TRBJ2-2 and V is TRBV11-2; TCRdb's assignment of TRBD1 cannot be checked, as there is no DNA. The CDR3 totals 16 residues. Germline V gives CDR1 SGHAT, CDR2 FQNNGV. CDR3 in amino acids: CASSPTGAAVPGELFF.